The 20 T cell receptor beta chains below were found in one sample sequenced in a study of human T cells and chemical hapten exposure. Time point in this sample: patch test 2, 6 weeks after DPC sensitization. Treatment defined: therapeutic diphenylcyclopropenone sensitization with weekly scalp DPC. TCRdb reanalysed the RACE reads using MiXCR and keeps one entry per CDR3 protein. The repertoire holds approximately 69,000 distinct CDR3 sequences, with around 10% as singletons. Sequenced material: whole blood, taken in connection with sensitization to the hapten diphenylcyclopropenone (DPC). The receptors come from a woman aged 45-65 years with alopecia areata. Some clones in this sample may be carry-over from other donors' samples.

This clonotype turned up a few times. This chain uses TRBV6-1 with TRBJ1-6; D gene unclear. The CDR3 contains 12 residues. Germline CDR1 is MNHNS and CDR2 is SASEGT. Trimming cost V 6 bases and J 14 bases, with 14 bases left between them. CDR3 amino acids: CASSAPEGSLHF. The DNA of the CDR3 is TGTGCCAGCAGCGCCCCCGAGGGCTCCCTCCACTTT.

The table lists this clonotype with many counts. This CDR3 is CASSFLPGALSEQYF. CDR3 in DNA: TGTGCCAGCAGTTTTCTTCCGGGAGCCCTTTCCGAGCAGTACTTC. The chain employs TRBV27 and TRBJ2-7, with D tentatively TRBD2 (6 bases). V lost 3 bases, J lost 6 bases, and 18 bases lay in between. Germline CDR1 is MNHEY and CDR2 is SMNVEV (reference sequence). This CDR3 region has 15 residues.

This clonotype has a count of ten or more. The chain employs TRBV19 and TRBJ1-6; D is perhaps TRBD1 (5 bases). Deletions cut 3 bases from V and 8 bases from J, with 11 bases between. The length of the CDR3 is 14 residues. Germline CDR1 and CDR2: LNHDA and SQIVND (reference sequence). This chain's CDR3 is CASSINSRDSPLHF. CDR3 sequence (DNA): TGTGCCAGTAGTATCAATAGCAGGGATTCACCCCTCCACTTT.

This clonotype was picked up many times. This chain uses TRBV20-1 with TRBJ1-5; D not resolved. The length of the CDR3 is 12 residues. CDR1 is DFQATT, CDR2 SNEGSKA, per germline (reference sequence). The germline V and J ends were trimmed by 3 bases and 3 bases, with 6 bases remaining between them. The CDR3 DNA sequence: TGCAGTGCTAGTTGGCCCAATCAGCCCCAGCATTTT. Its translation: CSASWPNQPQHF.

This clonotype has a count of ten or more. The chain carries TRBV20-1 and TRBJ2-5, with D uncertain. V lost 3 bases and J 5 bases, leaving 7 bases between the germline ends. In germline, CDR1 is DFQATT, CDR2 SNEGSKA (reference sequence). The CDR3 covers 11 residues. The CDR3 DNA reads as TGCAGTGCTAGTCATGAGGAGACCCAGTACTTC. This codes for CSASHEETQYF.

This clonotype showed up many times. V gene TRBV27 combines with J gene TRBJ2-3; D is unclear. Germline loops: CDR1 MNHEY, CDR2 SMNVEV (reference sequence). Trimming removed 3 bases at V and 0 bases at J, with 7 bases between. The CDR3 runs 14 residues. DNA of the CDR3: TGTGCCAGCAGTTTTGGCAGGAGCACAGATACGCAGTATTTT. This translates into CASSFGRSTDTQYF.

This clonotype was recorded at least ten times. This chain links TRBV18 with TRBJ1-6; unclear D gene. Trimming cost V 2 bases and J 5 bases, with 7 bases left between them. Per germline, CDR1 KGHSH and CDR2 LQKENI. The CDR3 sequence is 14 residues long. CDR3 region: CASSPAGNNSPLHF. CDR3 nucleotides: TGTGCCAGCTCACCAGCAGGAAATAATTCACCCCTCCACTTT.

The chain carries TRBV18 and TRBJ1-1, with D perhaps TRBD1 (6 bases). Germline CDR1 KGHSH, CDR2 LQKENI. The CDR3 covers 17 residues. Trimming took 0 bases from V and 0 from J, leaving 14 bases between them. The CDR3 sequence is CASSPPVIQGLNTEAFF. The CDR3 nucleotides read TGTGCCAGCTCACCACCAGTCATTCAGGGGCTGAACACTGAAGCTTTCTTT.

This clonotype has at least ten counts. V gene TRBV19 combines with J gene TRBJ2-1; D unclear. V gave up 2 bases and J gave up 7 bases, with 6 bases separating them. The germline CDR1 and CDR2 sequences are LNHDA and SQIVND (reference sequence). The CDR3 contains 12 residues. The CDR3 nucleotides read TGTGCCAGTAGTATATTCGTGAATGAGCAGTTCTTC. Its translation is CASSIFVNEQFF.

The table lists this clonotype with many counts. The V gene is TRBV5-1, the J gene TRBJ2-1; D remains unclear. CDR1 is SGHRS, CDR2 YFSETQ, per germline. V was cut by 0 bases and J by 8 bases, with 15 bases left in between. The CDR3 has 15 amino acids. In DNA, the CDR3 is TGCGCCAGCAGCTTGGTGGGCGAGCCTGACGATGAGCAGTTCTTC. Protein product: CASSLVGEPDDEQFF.

This clonotype was seen many times. V is TRBV12-3 or TRBV12-4 and J is TRBJ1-2; a possible D gene is TRBD1 (6 bases). The CDR3 runs 13 residues. The V and J ends lost 5 bases and 8 bases respectively, with 15 bases between them. Here the CDR3 reads CASSVQGKIGYTF. The CDR3 nucleotides read TGTGCCAGCAGTGTACAGGGAAAAATCGGCTACACCTTC.

At least ten counts were recorded for this clonotype. This CDR3 is CASSEEGISSYEQYF. The CDR3 bases are TGTGCCAGCAGTGAAGAGGGTATAAGCTCCTACGAGCAGTACTTC. The rearrangement links TRBV6-1 to TRBJ2-7; D remains unclear. CDR3 length equals 15 residues. The germline V gene encodes CDR1 MNHNS and CDR2 SASEGT. The V end was cut by 1 base, the J end by 0 bases, with 10 bases between.

This clonotype appeared a few times. The chain couples TRBV6-5 to TRBJ2-7; 11 nucleotides line up with TRBD1. Trimming took 6 bases from V and 5 from J; bases not matched to a gene: 9. From germline, CDR1 is MNHEY and CDR2 SVGAGI. This CDR3 has 15 residues. The CDR3 region is CASRWTGGSGNEQYF. DNA of the CDR3: TGTGCCAGCAGGTGGACAGGGGGCTCGGGTAACGAGCAGTACTTC.

Many counts were recorded for this clonotype. The chain employs TRBV29-1 and TRBJ2-1, with D possibly matching TRBD2 (6 bases). CDR3 length: 11 amino acids. Per germline, CDR1 SQVTM and CDR2 ANQGSEA. Trimming left V 3 bases short and J 9 bases short, with 9 bases between. The CDR3 nucleotides read TGCAGCGTTGACAGAGCGGGTGAGCAGTTCTTC. Encoded protein: CSVDRAGEQFF.

The chain links TRBV19 to TRBJ2-7, with D possibly being TRBD2 (5 bases). CDR1 is LNHDA and CDR2 is SQIVND in the germline V gene (reference sequence). The CDR3 contains 12 residues. In nucleotides, the CDR3 is TGTGCGGCGAGCGGCGGGCCCTACGAGCAGTACTTC. Its translation: CAASGGPYEQYF.

In its sample, this clonotype was seen a few times. This chain joins TRBV30 and TRBJ2-1, with D unclear. The CDR3 runs 13 residues. V was cut by 3 bases and J by 9 bases, with 15 bases left in between. CDR1 and CDR2 from the germline V gene are GTSNPN and SVGIG (reference sequence). CDR3 region: CAWRAQRMGEQFF. The CDR3 DNA follows: TGTGCCTGGAGGGCGCAAAGGATGGGTGAGCAGTTCTTC.

This clonotype was observed a single time. The rearrangement joins TRBV2 to TRBJ1-1; maybe TRBD1 (5 bases). CDR1 is SNHLY and CDR2 is FYNNEI in the germline V gene. CDR3 length equals 15 residues. Trimming left V 6 bases short and J 1 base short, with 15 bases between. The CDR3 here is CASRAGTSPNTEAFF. In DNA form, the CDR3 reads TGTGCCAGCAGGGCCGGGACGTCTCCGAACACTGAAGCTTTCTTT.

In this sample, this clonotype turned up many times. A junction boundary mismatches the germline segment, possibly from a read error. This chain joins TRBV9 and TRBJ1-1, with D perhaps TRBD1 (6 bases). Germline V gene data show CDR1 as SGDLS and CDR2 as YYNGEE. This CDR3 spans 14 amino acids. This CDR3 is CASSPRTEGSDVVF. CDR3 nucleotides: TGTGCCAGCAGCCCCCGGACAGAGGGGAGCGACGTTGTCTTT.

This clonotype was recorded at least ten times. The V call is TRBV6-4, the J call TRBJ2-2; D gene unclear. CDR3 length: 12 amino acids. Deletions cut 5 bases from V and 0 bases from J, with 1 base between. Looked up from germline, CDR1 is MRHNA and CDR2 is SNTAGT. CDR3 nucleotide sequence: TGTGCCAGCAGTACGAACACCGGGGAGCTGTTTTTT. It yields the protein CASSTNTGELFF.

This clonotype was seen more than once but under ten times. The rearrangement uses TRBV20-1 and TRBJ2-5, with 16 bases that match TRBD2. The CDR3 sequence is 18 residues long. V lost 5 bases, J lost 5 bases, and 14 bases stayed unmatched. CDR1 is DFQATT, CDR2 SNEGSKA, per germline (reference sequence). CDR3 residues: CSAFLGLAGGPGGETQYF. As DNA, the CDR3 is TGCAGTGCTTTCTTGGGACTAGCGGGAGGGCCAGGAGGCGAGACCCAGTACTTC.